This T cell receptor beta chain was identified in a study of human T cells and chemical hapten exposure. The CDR3 is 16 amino acids. Germline-derived CDR1 and CDR2 are PRHDT and FYEKMQ (reference sequence). V lost 2 bases and J lost 2, with 15 bases in between. Regarding time point: patch test 1, 2 weeks after DPC sensitization. Regarding treatment: therapeutic diphenylcyclopropenone sensitization with weekly scalp DPC. Unique molecular identifiers were attached to individual cDNA molecules within the library. TCRdb re-analysed the RACE reads in MiXCR, keeping a single row per CDR3 protein. The sample records more than 55,000 distinct CDR3 sequences, 7.5% to 10% being singletons.

The starting material was whole blood, obtained in connection with sensitization to the hapten diphenylcyclopropenone (DPC). The chain joins TRBV13 to TRBJ1-2, with D possibly being TRBD1 (5 bases). The TCR comes from a woman in her forties with alopecia areata. Some clones in this sample may be carry-over from other donors' samples. CDR3 residues: CASSLINPGLNYGYTF. For the CDR3, the DNA is TGTGCCAGCAGCTTAATAAACCCGGGGCTCAACTATGGCTACACCTTC.